This note documents a single T cell receptor beta chain sequence. Its antigen target is currently unknown. The sample holds no much larger clone one base away, and base qualities are not on file. The CDR3 has 14 amino acids, counting the end cysteine and phenylalanine. Solely the CDR3 DNA is kept, with 42 bases framed from the first base. CDR1 and CDR2, looked up from the germline V gene, are MNHNS and SASEGT. Compared with germline, V lacks 6 bases and J lacks 1 base; bases without a gene match: 3. The data belong to a study of blood T cells in healthy people across ages (dated by TCRdb to the mid-2010s). The study in broad terms: Template switching captured roughly one uniquely barcoded TCR beta cDNA molecule per two T cells in model experiments. To avoid experimental bias, donors of different ages were distributed randomly across sequencing lanes. Using the same blood draw, the study looked at two additional independent replicas of 1 million unique cDNA reads for two donors, one aged 18 to 30 and the other aged 80 or older. Age-related changes in TCR beta repertoire diversity were measured in the study by deep sequencing normalized with unique cDNA molecular identifiers. Four age groups were formed from the donors: young (average roughly 16 years), middle-aged (approximately 39), aged (over 55) and long-lived (around 80).

Receptors were amplified or captured by 5' RACE. Sequencing was performed on an Illumina HiSeq 2500. A second PCR of roughly 7 to 11 cycles was run with a J-beta primer mix and a sample-barcoded 5' primer. A unique molecular identifier was introduced onto each TCR beta cDNA molecule by a template-switch 5' adaptor carrying 12 random nucleotides. At least 2.5 million CDR3-containing paired-end reads were obtained from each sample. The Mint cDNA synthesis kit, primed by a TRBC-specific oligonucleotide, was used to synthesize first-strand cDNA from all RNA. After uracil-DNA glycosylase treatment, a first 18-cycle PCR used universal primers M1SS and BC2_uni_R on all cDNA. The paper's processing steps were these. Each sample was normalized by randomly selecting 1 million high-quality reads, each carrying a distinct molecular identifier. Reads sharing molecular identifiers were discarded rather than binned into consensus sequences. MiTCR, with a Q25 quality threshold and the strictest error-elimination algorithm, was used for CDR3 identification, clonotype clustering and error correction. A nonparametric unseen species model with Euler transformation was used to estimate lower-bound total TCR beta diversity. The public sequencing data were trimmed at Q25 with fastp and processed into clonotypes with MiXCR by TCRdb, which kept only in-frame beta chains. Every CDR3 protein is listed once, alongside the most common genes and DNA of its rows. The V and J calls reflect TCRdb's pipeline rather than the authors' work. This sample has about 1,000,000 distinct CDR3 sequences in its table, and more than 40% of those were observed once. The ten largest clones take up approximately 20% of the sample.

Systemically healthy Caucasian individuals from Russia, around 39 in total and aged about 6 to 90 years, were included as donors. Around 10 milliliters of peripheral blood were drawn from each donor into EDTA-treated Vacutainer tubes. Ficoll-Paque density-gradient centrifugation was used to isolate PBMCs, with at least 6 million per sample. Trizol reagent was used to extract total RNA from the PBMCs, yielding at least 5.5 micrograms per sample. For every donor, an aliquot of PBMCs went through flow cytometry to measure the percentages of naive CD45RAhigh/CD27high T cells. On the study overall, not on this receptor specifically: There was a strong correlation between observed TCR beta diversity and the percentage of naive T cells measured by flow cytometry. Compared with the aged group, more naive CD4+ T cells, fewer expanded clones and increased TCR diversity were shown by the long-lived group, suggesting age selection. Bulk unsorted PBMC profiling prevented conclusive comparison of naive and antigen-experienced compartments. As age increased, observed TCR beta diversity per million T cells dropped in a roughly linear way, and a significant reduction was already evident by age 40. Estimates of total diversity based on one million sequenced T cells were regarded as lower bounds and as underestimates. Because donor CMV infection status was unknown, age-related changes in expanded clonotypes were potentially confounded.

The sequenced sample was blood. The clonotype originates from a woman in her sixties or seventies in good health. The chain is assembled from TRBV6-1 and TRBJ2-1; 7 central bases correspond to TRBD1. The DNA sequence is TGTGCCAGCAGGGACAGGATGTCCTACAATGAGCAGTTCTTC. Its protein is CASRDRMSYNEQFF.